Each of the 19 T cell receptor beta chains below was sequenced from the same sample in a study of cytomegalovirus exposure and HLA in healthy donors. PCR amplification relied on 60 Vbeta primers (plus 13 Jbeta primers). Using immunoSEQ multiplex PCR, the repertoire was profiled, and TCRdb retains in-frame clones only, with some absent. The table lists roughly 140,000 clones, about 80% of them singletons. Specimen: PBMCs. These receptors were collected from a male donor in good health and CMV-seronegative.

The chain recombines TRBV2 with TRBJ2-1; D call uncertain. Trimming took off 6 bases at V and 6 bases at J, with 6 bases between the two ends. CDR3 length: 11 amino acids. Germline V lookup: CDR1 SNHLY, CDR2 FYNNEI. CDR3 amino acids: CASRRSNEQFF. As DNA, the CDR3 is TGTGCCAGCAGGAGAAGCAATGAGCAGTTCTTC.

V and J are TRBV11-3 and TRBJ2-1; 8 bases agree with TRBD1. Per germline, CDR1 SGHNT and CDR2 YENEEA. This CDR3 region has 15 residues. Trimming took 3 bases from V and 0 from J; bases not matched to a gene: 1. The CDR3 is CASSFDRGSYNEQFF. CDR3 nucleotide sequence: TGTGCCAGCAGCTTTGACAGGGGCTCCTACAATGAGCAGTTCTTC.

The chain joins TRBV7-2 to TRBJ1-1; D gene ambiguous. The CDR3 spans 13 residues. V was clipped by 3 bases and J by 4 bases, with 9 bases between them. Germline CDR1 SGHTA, CDR2 FQGNSA. The CDR3 DNA reads as TGTGCCAGCAGCTTCCTGCGGGCCACTGAAGCTTTCTTT. Its translation: CASSFLRATEAFF.

The chain has TRBV27 and TRBJ2-5; D possibly corresponds to TRBD2 (5 bases). This CDR3 spans 13 amino acids. Trimming left V 6 bases short and J 5 bases short, with 13 bases between. Germline assignment: CDR1 MNHEY and CDR2 SMNVEV (reference sequence). The CDR3, as DNA: TGTGCCAGCAGATATGTCCCGGGGGAGACCCAGTACTTC. Its protein is CASRYVPGETQYF.

The CDR3 coding sequence is TGTGCCAGCAGCTTTAGCGGGCTAGAGCAGTTCTTC. Its translation: CASSFSGLEQFF. The gene calls are TRBV4-2 and TRBJ2-1; 7 nucleotides agree with TRBD2. The ends lost 5 bases at V and 10 bases at J; junction bases unmatched: 5. The CDR3 is made up of 12 amino acids. The V gene's germline CDR1 is LGHNA and CDR2 YNFKEQ.

The V gene is TRBV11-3, the J gene TRBJ2-5, with TRBD2 identical over 7 bases. The J segment lost 0 bases and the V segment lost 5 bases, leaving 12 bases of the junction unmatched. Germline loops: CDR1 SGHNT, CDR2 YENEEA. This CDR3 has 17 residues. The CDR3 DNA sequence: TGTGCCAGCAGCCAAAGAGGGCAGCGGGGAAACCAAGAGACCCAGTACTTC. This sequence encodes CASSQRGQRGNQETQYF.

The rearrangement joins TRBV5-1 to TRBJ2-3; 10 bases align to TRBD2. V gave up 5 bases and J gave up 1 base; unmatched junction bases: 1. Per germline, CDR1 SGHRS and CDR2 YFSETQ. The CDR3 is 14 residues long. The CDR3 DNA reads as TGCGCCAGCAGAACTAGCGGGGGCACAGATACGCAGTATTTT. Its protein is CASRTSGGTDTQYF.

The chain uses TRBV5-6 and TRBJ1-1; the D gene is possibly TRBD1 (5 bases). Germline lookup yields CDR1 SGHDT and CDR2 YYEEEE. Trimming stripped 4 bases from V and 3 bases from J, with 16 bases between. This CDR3 is 15 amino acids long. In DNA, the CDR3 is TGTGCCAGCAGCCGAGTAGGGGTCGCGGACACTGAAGCTTTCTTT. It yields the protein CASSRVGVADTEAFF.

The V gene is TRBV30, the J gene TRBJ1-3; possibly TRBD1 for D (5 bases). Looked up from germline, CDR1 is GTSNPN and CDR2 is SVGIG (reference sequence). Trimming shortened V by 5 bases and J by 1 base, and 9 bases separated the two germline ends. The CDR3 totals 13 residues. CDR3 in amino acids: CAWHRNSGNTIYF. In DNA, the CDR3 is TGTGCCTGGCACAGGAATTCTGGAAACACCATATATTTT.

The chain is built from TRBV27 and TRBJ2-7; 11 nucleotides line up with TRBD2. Trimming at V came to 4 bases and at J to 7 bases, leaving 9 bases not matched to a gene. The CDR3 has 15 amino acids. Germline lookup yields CDR1 MNHEY and CDR2 SMNVEV (reference sequence). For the CDR3, the DNA is TGTGCCAGCAGTTCGGGACTAGCGGAATTGAGTGAGCAGTACTTC. Its translation is CASSSGLAELSEQYF.

To note about this clone: The germline gene is not matched at one end of the junction; a read error may be the cause. This chain connects TRBV6-1 to TRBJ1-1; the D gene is possibly TRBD1 (6 bases). From germline, CDR1 is MNHNS and CDR2 SASEGT. This CDR3 has 17 residues. The CDR3 loop reads CAISEIMAGESNTEAFF. The CDR3 bases are TGTGCCATCAGTGAGATAATGGCAGGGGAGTCGAACACTGAAGCTTTCTTT.

The chain links TRBV30 to TRBJ1-2; 8 nucleotides align to TRBD1. Trimming cost V 3 bases and J 4 bases; bases outside gene matches: 4. The CDR3 totals 13 residues. Germline CDR1 reads GTSNPN; CDR2 reads SVGIG (reference sequence). The CDR3 coding sequence is TGTGCCTGGAGCAGGGGGCAGGCCTATGGCTACACCTTC. This sequence encodes CAWSRGQAYGYTF.

This rearrangement joins TRBV10-1 to TRBJ1-5; TRBD1 agrees at 7 bases. With V trimmed by 4 bases and J by 0 bases, 6 bases remained unmatched. Germline CDR1 and CDR2: WNHNN and SYGVQD (reference sequence). The CDR3 extends over 16 amino acids. CDR3 amino acids: CASSASGQVSNQPQHF. The CDR3 coding sequence is TGCGCCAGCAGTGCGTCAGGACAGGTTAGCAATCAGCCCCAGCATTTT.

This chain connects TRBV11-2 to TRBJ2-7; TRBD1 is a possible D gene (6 bases). TRBJ2-1 explains the end of the DNA better; the J call may be wrong. The CDR3 totals 14 residues. CDR1 is SGHAT, CDR2 FQNNGV, per germline. The CDR3 nucleotides are TGTGCCAGCAGCTTGGGGCAGGGGTACAATGAGCAGTTCTTC. This translates into CASSLGQGYNEQFF.

This chain joins TRBV25-1 and TRBJ1-2; D not certain. Trimming removed 3 bases from V and 5 bases from J, with 10 bases in between. Looked up from germline, CDR1 is MGHDK and CDR2 is SYGVNS. The CDR3 sequence is 13 residues long. The CDR3 sequence: CASSEVRDYGYTF. The CDR3 DNA reads TGTGCCAGCAGTGAGGTGAGAGATTATGGCTACACCTTC.

This clone came up a few times. The chain employs TRBV5-4 and TRBJ1-3; D remains unclear. The CDR3 contains 16 residues. In germline, CDR1 is SGHNT, CDR2 YYREEE (reference sequence). V lost 0 bases and J lost 2, with 12 bases in between. CDR3 sequence reads: CASSLVVGKTGNTIYF. CDR3 nucleotide sequence: TGTGCCAGCAGCTTGGTAGTGGGCAAGACTGGAAACACCATATATTTT.

The chain couples TRBV5-1 to TRBJ2-5; 14 bases agree with TRBD2. J gave up 4 bases and V 2 bases, and 1 base lay outside the gene matches. CDR3 length equals 15 residues. The germline gives CDR1 SGHRS, CDR2 YFSETQ. This CDR3 reads CASSFGTSGRETQYF. DNA for the CDR3: TGCGCCAGCAGCTTCGGGACTAGCGGGAGAGAGACCCAGTACTTC. The whole variable domain, remainder taken from reference TRBV5-1 and TRBJ2-5, is KAGVTQTPRYLIKTRGQQVTLSCSPISGHRSVSWYQQTPGQGLQFLFEYFSETQRNKGNFPGRFSGRQFSNSRSEMNVSTLELGDSALYLCASSFGTSGRETQYFGPGTRLLVL.

V is TRBV29-1 and J is TRBJ1-1; no clear D gene. Germline-derived CDR1 and CDR2 are SQVTM and ANQGSEA. Trimming removed 6 bases at V and 0 bases at J, with 17 bases between. The CDR3 has 15 amino acids. The CDR3 loop reads CSVLGGREVNTEAFF. DNA for the CDR3: TGCAGCGTCCTCGGCGGGCGTGAGGTGAACACTGAAGCTTTCTTT.

The CDR3 DNA is TGCGCCAGCAGCATAGGACATGAAAGTGAAGCTTTCTTT. Amino acids: CASSIGHESEAFF. The rearrangement joins TRBV5-1 to TRBJ1-1, with D maybe TRBD1 (5 bases). This CDR3 spans 13 amino acids. CDR1 and CDR2 (germline): SGHRS, YFSETQ. The V end was cut by 4 bases, the J end by 7 bases, with 14 bases between.